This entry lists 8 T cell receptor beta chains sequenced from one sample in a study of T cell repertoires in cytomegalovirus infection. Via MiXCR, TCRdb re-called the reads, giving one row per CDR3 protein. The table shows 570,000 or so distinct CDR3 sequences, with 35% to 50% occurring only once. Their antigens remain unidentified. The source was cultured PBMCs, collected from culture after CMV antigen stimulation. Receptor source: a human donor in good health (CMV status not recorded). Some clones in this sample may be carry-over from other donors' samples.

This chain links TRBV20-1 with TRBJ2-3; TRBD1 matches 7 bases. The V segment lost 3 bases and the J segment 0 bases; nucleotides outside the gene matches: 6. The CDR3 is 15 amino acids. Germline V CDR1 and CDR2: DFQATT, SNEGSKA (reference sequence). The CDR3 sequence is CSARGTASSTDTQYF. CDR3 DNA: TGCAGTGCTAGGGGGACAGCTTCTAGCACAGATACGCAGTATTTT.

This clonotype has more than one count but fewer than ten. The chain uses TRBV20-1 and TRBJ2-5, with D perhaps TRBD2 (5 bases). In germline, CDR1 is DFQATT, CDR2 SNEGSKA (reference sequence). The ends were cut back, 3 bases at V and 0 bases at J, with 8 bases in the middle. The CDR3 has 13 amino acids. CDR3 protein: CSASLDYQETQYF. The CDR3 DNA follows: TGCAGTGCTAGTCTGGACTACCAAGAGACCCAGTACTTC.

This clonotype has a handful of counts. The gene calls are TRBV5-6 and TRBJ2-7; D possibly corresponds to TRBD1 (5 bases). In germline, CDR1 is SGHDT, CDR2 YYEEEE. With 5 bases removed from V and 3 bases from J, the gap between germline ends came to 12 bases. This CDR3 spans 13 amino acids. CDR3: CASSLGHGYEQYF. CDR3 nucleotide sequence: TGTGCCAGCAGTCTAGGACACGGCTACGAGCAGTACTTC. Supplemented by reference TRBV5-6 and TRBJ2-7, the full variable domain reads DAGVTQSPTHLIKTRGQQVTLRCSPKSGHDTVSWYQQALGQGPQFIFQYYEEEERQRGNFPDRFSGHQFPNYSSELNVNALLLGDSALYLCASSLGHGYEQYFGPGTRLTVT.

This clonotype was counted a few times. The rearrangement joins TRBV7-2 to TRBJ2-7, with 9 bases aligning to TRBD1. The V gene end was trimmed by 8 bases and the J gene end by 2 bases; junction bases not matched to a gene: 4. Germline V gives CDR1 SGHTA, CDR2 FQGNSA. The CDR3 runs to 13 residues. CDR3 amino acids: CASLGDRAYEQYF. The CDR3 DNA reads TGTGCCAGCTTAGGGGACAGGGCCTACGAGCAGTACTTC.

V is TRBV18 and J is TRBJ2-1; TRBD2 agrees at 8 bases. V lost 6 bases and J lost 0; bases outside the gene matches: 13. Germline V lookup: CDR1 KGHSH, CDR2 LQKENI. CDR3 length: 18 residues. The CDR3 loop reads CASSPPFAGGSSYNEQFF. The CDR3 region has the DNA TGTGCCAGCTCCCCCCCTTTCGCGGGAGGTAGCTCCTACAATGAGCAGTTCTTC.

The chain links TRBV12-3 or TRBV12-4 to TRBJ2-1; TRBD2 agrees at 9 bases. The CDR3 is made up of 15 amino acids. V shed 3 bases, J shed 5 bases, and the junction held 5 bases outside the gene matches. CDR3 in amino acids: CASSFPAGGNNEQFF. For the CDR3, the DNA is TGTGCCAGCAGTTTTCCTGCGGGAGGGAACAATGAGCAGTTCTTC.

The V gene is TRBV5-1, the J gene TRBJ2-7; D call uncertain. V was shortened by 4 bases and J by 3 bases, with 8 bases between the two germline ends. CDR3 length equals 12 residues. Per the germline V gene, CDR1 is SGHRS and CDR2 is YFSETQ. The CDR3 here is CASSTDGYEQYF. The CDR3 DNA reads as TGCGCCAGCAGCACGGACGGCTACGAGCAGTACTTC.

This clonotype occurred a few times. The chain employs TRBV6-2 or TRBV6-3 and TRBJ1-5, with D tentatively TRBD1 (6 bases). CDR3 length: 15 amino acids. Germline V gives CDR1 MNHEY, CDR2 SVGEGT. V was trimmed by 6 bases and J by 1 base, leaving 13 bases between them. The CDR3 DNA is TGTGCCAGCAGACAGGGACGGATGAGCAATCAGCCCCAGCATTTT. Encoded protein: CASRQGRMSNQPQHF.